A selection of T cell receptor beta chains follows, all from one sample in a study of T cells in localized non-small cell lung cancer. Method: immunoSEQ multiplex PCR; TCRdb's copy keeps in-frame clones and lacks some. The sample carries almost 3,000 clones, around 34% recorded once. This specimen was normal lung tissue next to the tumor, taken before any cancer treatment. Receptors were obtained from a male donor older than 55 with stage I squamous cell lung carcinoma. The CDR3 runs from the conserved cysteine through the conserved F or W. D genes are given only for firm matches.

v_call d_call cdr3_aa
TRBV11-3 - CASSSAFGLAAYNEQFF
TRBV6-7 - CASQSSGNTIYF
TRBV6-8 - CASSSLQGTSLALHF
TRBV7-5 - CASSPRGSYTDTQYF
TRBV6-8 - CASSLRRDYSGNTIYF
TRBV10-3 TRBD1 CAISEGQGGYTEAFF
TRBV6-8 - CASREQGNSPLHF
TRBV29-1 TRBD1 CSVEDPTGSYLGQETQYF
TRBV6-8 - CASSYLQEGSGYTF
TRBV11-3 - CASSLGWGGNEQFF
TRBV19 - CASMEQIGSHEQYF
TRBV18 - CASSPPNFRDGNTEAFF
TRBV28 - CASSLGFGGYTF
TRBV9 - CASSVGTANEKLFF
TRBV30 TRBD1 CAWKPGQGGSPLHF
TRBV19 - CASRGFVVQPQHF
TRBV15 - CATSRDFAAGADTQYF
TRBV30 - CAWGDPNTEAFF
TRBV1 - CASSQEGIEGGPTGELFF
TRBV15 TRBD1 CATSRRGEGQGAHEQFF
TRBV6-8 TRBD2 CASSASSGGATDTQYF
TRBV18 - CASSTSVGEQYF
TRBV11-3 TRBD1 CASSRNGQDTRNTIYF
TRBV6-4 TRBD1 CASSYPRQGGYNEQFF
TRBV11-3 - CASSLGQTARETQYF
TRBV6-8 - CASSYGRQPQETQYF
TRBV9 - CASSVLSGSTDTQYF
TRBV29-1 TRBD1 CSVGLGQGTYGYTF
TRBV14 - CASSQVDGGPQYF
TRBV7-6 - CASSLEAVNTEAFF
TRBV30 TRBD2 CAWSKGGDNEQFF
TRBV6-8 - CASSYTSLDRTNEKLFF
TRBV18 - CASSRLQDTEAFF
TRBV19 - CASSIDLGPGVVTGELFF
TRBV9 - CASSPRLGFYEQYF
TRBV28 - CAIRRGPTGELFF
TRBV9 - CASALASNKETQYF
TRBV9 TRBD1 CASSTQGGGPYGYTF
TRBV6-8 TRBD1 CASSPGTGANSGANVLTF
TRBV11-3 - CASSSAGARSATNEKLFF
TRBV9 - CASNPGSNYGYTF
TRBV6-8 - CAIRNGQANSPLHF
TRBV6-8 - CASTDQGSTQYF
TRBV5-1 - CASSPGTENTEAFF
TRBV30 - CAWSASMGDYGYTF
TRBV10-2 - CASSGEVGTNEKLFF
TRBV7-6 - CASSLISATSYNEQFF
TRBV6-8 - CASSYSPPAEYNEQFF
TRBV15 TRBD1 CATTGTNRGRNTIYF
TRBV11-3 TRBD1 CASSLDRGFANEKLFF
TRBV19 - CASSTTERGTNEQYF
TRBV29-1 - CSATRVNTEAFF
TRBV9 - CASSVDGTSATNEKLFF
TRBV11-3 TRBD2 CASSLDLAGYNEQFF
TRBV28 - CASSTGPNYGYTF
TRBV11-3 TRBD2 CASSLELAGGRDTQYF
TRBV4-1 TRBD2 CASSQGLAGGRDTQYF